Each of the 6 T cell receptor beta chains below was sequenced from the same sample in a study of OX40 agonist ivuxolimab in advanced cancers. Clones were read by immunoSEQ multiplex PCR, and TCRdb kept only the in-frame ones, dropping some. The profile covers fewer than 100,000 clones, with under 85% appearing a single time and roughly 0.41% taken by the ten largest. The source was CD4+ or CD8+ T cells sorted from blood, collected in a trial of the OX40 agonist ivuxolimab. All receptors derive from an adult with an advanced solid tumor such as melanoma, head and neck, liver or kidney cancer.

The CDR3 loop is CASSLGTGTEKLFF. For the CDR3, the DNA is TGTGCCAGCAGCTTAGGGACAGGGACTGAAAAACTGTTTTTT. The chain recombines TRBV5-6 with TRBJ1-4; 9 positions agree with TRBD1. CDR3 length equals 14 residues. Germline V gene sequence: CDR1 SGHDT, CDR2 YYEEEE. V dropped 2 bases and J dropped 7; count of bases not matched to a gene: 3.

This clone was detected only a few times. The V gene is TRBV29-1, the J gene TRBJ1-5; D is perhaps TRBD1 (5 bases). Trimming left V 7 bases short and J 1 base short, with 14 bases between. Germline CDR1 is SQVTM and CDR2 is ANQGSEA. The CDR3 length is 14 residues. The CDR3 DNA is TGCAGCGCCCGAGGGCCAGGGAGCAATCAGCCCCAGCATTTT. It codes for CSARGPGSNQPQHF.

The J gene is TRBJ1-5, the V gene TRBV6-6, with D hard to call. Germline-derived CDR1 and CDR2 are MNHNY and SVGAGI (reference sequence). Trimming removed 3 bases at V and 7 bases at J, with 10 bases between. There are 13 residues in the CDR3. CDR3: CASSYWPEQPQHF. CDR3 DNA: TGTGCCAGCAGTTATTGGCCGGAACAGCCCCAGCATTTT.

The chain has TRBV28 and TRBJ1-5; D not resolved. The CDR3 is 15 amino acids. V dropped 5 bases and J dropped 4 bases, with 15 bases sitting between them. Germline V gene data show CDR1 as MDHEN and CDR2 as SYDVKM. This chain's CDR3 is CASSPRTPRNQPQHF. The CDR3 region has the DNA TGTGCCAGCAGTCCTCGAACTCCCCGAAATCAGCCCCAGCATTTT.

CDR3 sequence reads: CASTLSGRVNEQFF. The CDR3, as DNA: TGCGCCAGCACCTTATCCGGGAGAGTAAATGAGCAGTTCTTC. The gene calls are TRBV5-1 and TRBJ2-1; maybe TRBD2 (6 bases). Germline CDR1 and CDR2: SGHRS and YFSETQ. CDR3 length: 14 amino acids. Trimming pared 6 bases from V and 7 bases from J, leaving 17 bases between.

Regarding this clone: The junction departs from the called germline gene at one end, perhaps through a read error. This chain links TRBV7-9 with TRBJ2-3, with 11 bases fitting TRBD2. Germline CDR1 is SEHNR and CDR2 is FQNEAQ (reference sequence). The CDR3 runs 15 residues. Written as DNA, the CDR3 is TGTGCCAGCAGCGTAGCGGGAGGGGGAGGTGGTACGCAGTATTTT. It is translated as CASSVAGGGGGTQYF.